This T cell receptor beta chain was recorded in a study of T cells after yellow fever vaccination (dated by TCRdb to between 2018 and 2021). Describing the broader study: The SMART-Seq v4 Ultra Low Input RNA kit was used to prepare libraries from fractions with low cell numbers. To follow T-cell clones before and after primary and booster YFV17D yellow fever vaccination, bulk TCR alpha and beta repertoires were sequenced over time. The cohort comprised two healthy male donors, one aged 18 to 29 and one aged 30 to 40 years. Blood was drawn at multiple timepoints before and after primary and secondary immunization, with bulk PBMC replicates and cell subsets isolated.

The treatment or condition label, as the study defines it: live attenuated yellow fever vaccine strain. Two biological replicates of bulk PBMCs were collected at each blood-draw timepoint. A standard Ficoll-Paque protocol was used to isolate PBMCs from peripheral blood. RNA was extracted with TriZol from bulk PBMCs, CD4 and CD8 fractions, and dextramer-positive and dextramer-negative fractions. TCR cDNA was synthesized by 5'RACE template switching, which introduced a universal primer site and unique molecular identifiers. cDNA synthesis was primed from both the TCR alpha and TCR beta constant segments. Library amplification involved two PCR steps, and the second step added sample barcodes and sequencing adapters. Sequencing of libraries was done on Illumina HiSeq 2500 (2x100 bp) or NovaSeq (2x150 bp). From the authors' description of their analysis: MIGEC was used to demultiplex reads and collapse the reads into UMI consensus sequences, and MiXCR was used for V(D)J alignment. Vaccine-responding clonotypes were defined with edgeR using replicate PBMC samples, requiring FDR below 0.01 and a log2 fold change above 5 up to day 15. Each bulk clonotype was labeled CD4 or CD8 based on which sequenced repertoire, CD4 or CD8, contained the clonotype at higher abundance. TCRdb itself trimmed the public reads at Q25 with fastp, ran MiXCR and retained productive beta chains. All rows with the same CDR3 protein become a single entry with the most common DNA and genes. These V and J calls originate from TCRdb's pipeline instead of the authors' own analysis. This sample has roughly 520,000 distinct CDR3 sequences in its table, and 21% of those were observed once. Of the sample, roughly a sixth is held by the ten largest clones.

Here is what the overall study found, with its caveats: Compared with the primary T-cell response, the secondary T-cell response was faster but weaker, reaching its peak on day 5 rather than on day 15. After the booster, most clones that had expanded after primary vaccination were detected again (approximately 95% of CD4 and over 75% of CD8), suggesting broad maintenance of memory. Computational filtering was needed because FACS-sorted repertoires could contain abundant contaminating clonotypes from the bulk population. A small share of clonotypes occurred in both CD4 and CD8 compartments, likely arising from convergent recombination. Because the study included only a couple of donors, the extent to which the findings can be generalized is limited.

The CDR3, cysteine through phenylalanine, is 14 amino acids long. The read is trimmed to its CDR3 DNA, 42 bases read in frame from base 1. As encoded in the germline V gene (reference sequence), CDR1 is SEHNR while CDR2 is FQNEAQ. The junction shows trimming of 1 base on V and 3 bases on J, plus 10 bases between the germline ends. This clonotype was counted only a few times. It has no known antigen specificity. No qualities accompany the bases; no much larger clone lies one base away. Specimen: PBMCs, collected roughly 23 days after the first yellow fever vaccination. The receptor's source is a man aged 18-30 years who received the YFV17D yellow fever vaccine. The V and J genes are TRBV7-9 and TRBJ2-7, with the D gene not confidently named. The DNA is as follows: TGTGCCAGCAGCTTAGTGGCGAATCTCTACGAGCAGTACTTC. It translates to CASSLVANLYEQYF.